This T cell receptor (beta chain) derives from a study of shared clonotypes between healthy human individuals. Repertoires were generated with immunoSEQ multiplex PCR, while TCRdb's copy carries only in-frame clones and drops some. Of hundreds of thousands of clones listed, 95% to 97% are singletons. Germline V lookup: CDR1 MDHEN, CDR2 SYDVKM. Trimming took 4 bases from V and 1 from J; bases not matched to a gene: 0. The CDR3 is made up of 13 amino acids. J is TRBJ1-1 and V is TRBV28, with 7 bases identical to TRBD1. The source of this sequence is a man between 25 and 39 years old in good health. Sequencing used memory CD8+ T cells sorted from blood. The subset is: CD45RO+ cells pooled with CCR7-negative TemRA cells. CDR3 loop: CASSWTGNTEAFF. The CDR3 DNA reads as TGTGCCAGCAGTTGGACAGGGAACACTGAAGCTTTCTTT.